Only a few counts were recorded for the clone carrying this TCR beta chain. Time point reported: patch test 1, 2 weeks after DPC sensitization. Treatment described: therapeutic diphenylcyclopropenone sensitization with weekly scalp DPC. In TCRdb, the RACE reads were re-called with MiXCR into one record per CDR3 protein. Found here are about 120,000 distinct CDR3 sequences, about 12% of them singletons; the top ten hold 1.4%. The sample belongs to a study of human T cells and chemical hapten exposure. Looked up from germline, CDR1 is SGHVS and CDR2 is FQNEAQ. The CDR3 runs to 16 residues. Between the trimmed V and J ends, which lost 2 bases and 0 bases, there was a span of 11 bases.

The chain has TRBV7-8 and TRBJ1-5; tentatively, D is TRBD1 (6 bases). The receptor's source is a woman aged 45-59 years with alopecia areata. Some clones in this sample may be carry-over from other donors' samples. The starting material was whole blood, obtained in connection with sensitization to the hapten diphenylcyclopropenone (DPC). This CDR3 reads CASSLQGSYSNQPQHF. The DNA of the CDR3 is TGTGCCAGCAGCTTACAGGGGAGCTATAGCAATCAGCCCCAGCATTTT.